One sample yielded the 21 T cell receptor beta chains listed below, sequenced in a study of blood T cell repertoires in COVID-19. Only in-frame clones appear in the TCRdb table, and some are missing; sequencing was by immunoSEQ multiplex PCR. The sample has approximately 300,000 clones, roughly 90% seen once. Sequencing was carried out using peripheral blood. Receptor source: a woman aged 30 to 39 with COVID-19, enrolled during active disease.

The chain has TRBV10-2 and TRBJ2-1; 13 bases match TRBD2. Losses at the gene ends were 8 bases for V and 6 bases for J; bases not matched to a gene: 7. The length of the CDR3 is 15 residues. The V gene's germline CDR1 is WSHSY and CDR2 SAAADI. The chain's CDR3 is CASGATSGGANEQFF. Written as DNA, the CDR3 is TGCGCCAGCGGGGCTACTAGCGGGGGGGCCAATGAGCAGTTCTTC.

This clone was recorded a few times. The V gene is TRBV18, the J gene TRBJ1-6; 7 bases map to TRBD1. This CDR3 spans 15 amino acids. V shed 6 bases and J 5 bases; nucleotides not matched to a gene: 7. The germline V gene encodes CDR1 KGHSH and CDR2 LQKENI. The CDR3 sequence is CASSLGQADNSPLHF. The CDR3 DNA is TGTGCCAGCTCCCTCGGACAGGCTGATAATTCACCCCTCCACTTT.

The J gene is TRBJ1-3, the V gene TRBV4-1, with D possibly TRBD1 on 6 matching bases. Trimming took off 6 bases at V and 0 bases at J, with 12 bases between the two ends. The germline V gene encodes CDR1 MGHRA and CDR2 YSYEKL. The CDR3 contains 15 residues. This CDR3 reads CASRHRALSGNTIYF. In DNA form, the CDR3 reads TGCGCCAGCAGACACAGGGCCCTCTCTGGAAACACCATATATTTT.

The gene calls are TRBV6-1 and TRBJ1-3; D perhaps matches TRBD1 (6 bases). CDR3 length: 18 amino acids. Looked up from germline, CDR1 is MNHNS and CDR2 is SASEGT. V lost 4 bases and J lost 0, with 19 bases in between. CDR3 region: CASSAFPPDSHSGNTIYF. The CDR3 DNA is TGTGCCAGCAGTGCGTTTCCCCCGGACAGCCACTCTGGAAACACCATATATTTT.

This chain links TRBV7-9 with TRBJ2-3; 12 nucleotides agree with TRBD2. Germline CDR1 SEHNR, CDR2 FQNEAQ (reference sequence). CDR3 length: 16 residues. The ends lost 2 bases at V and 2 bases at J; junction bases unmatched: 2. The CDR3 loop is CASSLLAGGYTDTQYF. DNA of the CDR3: TGTGCCAGCAGCTTACTAGCGGGGGGGTACACAGATACGCAGTATTTT.

The chain employs TRBV4-2 and TRBJ1-6; TRBD1 matches at 7 bases. The V and J ends lost 3 bases and 7 bases, in that order; junction bases with no gene match: 9. Germline V gene sequence: CDR1 LGHNA, CDR2 YNFKEQ. The CDR3 is made up of 16 amino acids. CDR3 in DNA: TGTGCCAGCAGCCATTTCCCAGGGGGAGAGAATTCACCCCTCCACTTT. Translation: CASSHFPGGENSPLHF.

This clone was recorded once. Written as DNA, the CDR3 is TGTGCCAGCAGCTCGCCGACAGGGGCCGGGTGGGCCACTAATGAAAAACTGTTTTTT. Translating it yields CASSSPTGAGWATNEKLFF. The V and J genes are TRBV7-9 and TRBJ1-4; 8 bases agree with TRBD1. The junction had 15 bases not matched to a gene; V was cut back by 4 bases and J by 2 bases. Germline V CDR1 and CDR2: SEHNR, FQNEAQ (reference sequence). The CDR3 runs 19 residues.

The sample holds one count of this clone. Different DNA sequences within this sample yield the same CDR3. The chain links TRBV7-3 to TRBJ2-5; D unresolved. V lost 5 bases and J 5 bases, leaving 12 bases between the germline ends. Germline V CDR1 and CDR2: SGHTA, FQGTGA. CDR3 length: 13 residues. CDR3 bases: TGTGCCAGCAGCCTCGGCCCGCGGGAGACCCAGTACTTC. Translated, it gives CASSLGPRETQYF. Combining the CDR3 with reference TRBV7-3 and TRBJ2-5 gives the whole variable domain GAGVSQTPSNKVTEKGKYVELRCDPISGHTALYWYRQSLGQGPEFLIYFQGTGAADDSGLPNDRFFAVRPEGSVSTLKIQRTERGDSAVYLCASSLGPRETQYFGPGTRLLVL.

V gene TRBV5-1 combines with J gene TRBJ2-1; 8 bases are a match to TRBD2. J lost 7 bases, V lost 4 bases, and 4 bases had no gene match. Germline V gene lookup returns CDR1 SGHRS and CDR2 YFSETQ. This CDR3 is built from 13 residues. The CDR3 loop reads CASSLGGANEQFF. The CDR3 DNA reads TGCGCCAGCAGCCTCGGGGGGGCTAATGAGCAGTTCTTC.

V and J are TRBV27 and TRBJ1-1; D not certain. This CDR3 region has 13 residues. Germline V CDR1 and CDR2: MNHEY, SMNVEV (reference sequence). V lost 3 bases to trimming and J lost 5 bases, with 10 bases between them. The CDR3 protein is CASSLNRWTEAFF. As DNA, the CDR3 is TGTGCCAGCAGTTTGAACAGATGGACTGAAGCTTTCTTT.

CDR3 region: CASSVTGQSGNTIYF. The CDR3 DNA sequence: TGTGCCAGCAGTGTTACTGGACAGTCTGGAAACACCATATATTTT. The chain links TRBV2 to TRBJ1-3; D perhaps matches TRBD1 (6 bases). Germline CDR1 SNHLY, CDR2 FYNNEI. V was clipped by 4 bases and J by 1 base, with 11 bases between them. This CDR3 has 15 residues.

This sequence joins TRBV7-9 and TRBJ1-2; 8 bases fit TRBD1. V trimming: 10 bases; J trimming: 5 bases; junction bases outside the gene matches: 12. The CDR3 runs to 14 residues. Germline-derived CDR1 and CDR2 are SEHNR and FQNEAQ (reference sequence). CDR3 protein: CATSGQEADYGYTF. Written as DNA, the CDR3 is TGTGCCACATCGGGACAGGAGGCAGATTATGGCTACACCTTC.

This chain joins TRBV6-2 or TRBV6-3 and TRBJ2-5; 11 bases match TRBD1. J lost 4 bases, V lost 2 bases, and 6 bases had no gene match. CDR3 length: 16 amino acids. Germline values: CDR1 MNHEY, CDR2 SVGEGT. The CDR3 DNA follows: TGTGCCAGCAGTTACGGACAGGGGGCGGTGGGAGAGACCCAGTACTTC. The encoded protein is CASSYGQGAVGETQYF.

The chain is built from TRBV5-6 and TRBJ1-2, with a weak D call TRBD1 (5 bases). Trimming stripped 2 bases from V and 3 bases from J, with 5 bases between. Looked up from germline, CDR1 is SGHDT and CDR2 is YYEEEE. The CDR3 extends over 12 amino acids. This CDR3 is CASSFRDYGYTF. The CDR3 coding sequence is TGTGCCAGCAGCTTCAGGGACTATGGCTACACCTTC.

V and J are TRBV4-3 and TRBJ1-4; D perhaps matches TRBD1 (6 bases). V was cut by 1 base and J by 2 bases, with 11 bases left in between. The germline V gene encodes CDR1 LGHNA and CDR2 YSLEER. There are 16 residues in the CDR3. The CDR3 protein is CASSQGTAATNEKLFF. The CDR3 DNA follows: TGCGCCAGCAGCCAAGGGACAGCTGCCACTAATGAAAAACTGTTTTTT.

The J gene is TRBJ2-3, the V gene TRBV21-1; the table's TRBD1 call for D was not verified on the DNA. TRBV21-1 is a known pseudogene. The CDR3 contains 16 residues. This CDR3 reads CASSRGQTYRVDTQYF. The CDR3 DNA follows: TGTGCCAGCAGCCGGGGACAGACTTATAGGGTAGATACGCAGTATTTT.

This clone has only a few counts. The V call is TRBV18, the J call TRBJ2-3; TRBD2 might be the D (6 bases). With 0 bases removed from V and 2 bases from J, the gap between germline ends came to 12 bases. Germline V CDR1 and CDR2: KGHSH, LQKENI. The CDR3 has 16 amino acids. The CDR3 sequence is CASSPPSGVHTDTQYF. As DNA, the CDR3 is TGTGCCAGCTCACCACCATCGGGGGTACACACAGATACGCAGTATTTT.

This clone was detected only a few times. This chain links TRBV3-1 (or the pseudogene TRBV3-2) with TRBJ1-2; 9 nucleotides line up with TRBD1. CDR1 is LGHDT, CDR2 YNNKEL, per germline (reference sequence). Losses at the gene ends were 4 bases for V and 9 bases for J; bases not matched to a gene: 15. The CDR3 totals 16 residues. CDR3 sequence reads: CASSRQAAGQGLSYTF. The CDR3 bases are TGTGCCAGCAGCCGCCAGGCCGCGGGACAGGGACTGAGCTACACCTTC.

The CDR3 bases are TGTGCCAGCAGCTTCACCAGGTCCTACGAGCAGTACTTC. Translated: CASSFTRSYEQYF. The rearrangement links TRBV7-2 to TRBJ2-7; no definite D call. This CDR3 has 13 residues. V lost 3 bases and J 1 base, leaving 7 bases between the germline ends. Germline values: CDR1 SGHTA, CDR2 FQGNSA.

V is TRBV2 and J is TRBJ2-3; 7 nucleotides match TRBD1. J lost 5 bases, V lost 6 bases, and 20 bases had no gene match. The CDR3 covers 18 residues. The germline CDR1 and CDR2 sequences are SNHLY and FYNNEI. DNA of the CDR3: TGTGCCAGCAGGGCCGAAGGGCTAGGGGGCATGGTTGGAGATACGCAGTATTTT. Amino acids: CASRAEGLGGMVGDTQYF.

The chain joins TRBV7-6 to TRBJ1-2, with 7 bases matching TRBD1. Trimming removed 5 bases from V and 4 bases from J; junction bases left unmatched: 4. This CDR3 comprises 13 residues. Germline lookup yields CDR1 SGHVS and CDR2 FNYEAQ. For the CDR3, the DNA is TGTGCCAGCAGCCGACAGGGTAGCTATGGCTACACCTTC. Translation: CASSRQGSYGYTF.